The 31 T cell receptor beta chains given below trace back to one sample, sequenced in a study of blood T cell repertoires in COVID-19. Sequencing was performed with immunoSEQ multiplex PCR; in TCRdb, only in-frame clones are kept and a portion is missing. The sample consists of 150,000 to 200,000 clones, nearly 80% of them appearing once. Sequenced material: peripheral blood. These receptors all come from an older woman with acute or convalescent COVID-19.

This clone was seen just once. The chain is built from TRBV5-4 and TRBJ1-5; D gene uncertain. Germline-derived CDR1 and CDR2 are SGHNT and YYREEE (reference sequence). The V gene lost 7 bases and the J gene lost 5 bases, with 10 bases spanning the gap. This CDR3 region has 12 residues. In DNA form, the CDR3 reads TGTGCCAGCTCCATACTTGATCAGCCCCAGCATTTT. Encoded protein: CASSILDQPQHF.

The chain recombines TRBV12-5 with TRBJ2-3, with D tentatively TRBD2 (6 bases). Trimming left V 0 bases short and J 2 bases short, with 21 bases between. Germline-derived CDR1 and CDR2 are LGHNT and FRNRAP. The CDR3 loop spans 19 amino acids. In nucleotides, the CDR3 is TGTGCTAGTGGTTTGGTAAGGAGGGGACTTCTCCCTAACACAGATACGCAGTATTTT. This encodes CASGLVRRGLLPNTDTQYF. The whole variable domain, filled in from reference TRBV12-5 and TRBJ2-3, reads DARVTQTPRHKVTEMGQEVTMRCQPILGHNTVFWYRQTMMQGLELLAYFRNRAPLDDSGMPKDRFSAEMPDATLATLKIQPSEPRDSAVYFCASGLVRRGLLPNTDTQYFGPGTRLTVL.

The V and J genes are TRBV19 and TRBJ2-7, with 7 bases identical to TRBD1. The junction had 14 bases not matched to a gene; V was cut back by 5 bases and J by 1 base. CDR3 length: 17 amino acids. Looked up from germline, CDR1 is LNHDA and CDR2 is SQIVND (reference sequence). CDR3 nucleotides: TGTGCCAGTAGTCCCCGGACAGGTCAGTTAGGATCCTACGAGCAGTACTTC. Translating it yields CASSPRTGQLGSYEQYF.

The gene calls are TRBV21-1 and TRBJ1-3; the table's D call, TRBD1, has no DNA check behind it. TRBV21-1 is an annotated pseudogene. CDR3 length: 20 amino acids. The CDR3 is CASSKGDRGFGAKSGNTIYF. The CDR3 coding sequence is TGTGCCAGCAGCAAAGGGGACAGGGGGTTTGGGGCTAAGTCTGGAAACACCATATATTTT.

This clone was detected only once. This CDR3 is CASSPGQGVNTEAFF. CDR3 DNA sequence: TGCGCCAGCAGCCCCGGACAGGGAGTGAACACTGAAGCTTTCTTT. The chain uses TRBV4-1 and TRBJ1-1; 8 bases match TRBD1. The V gene end was trimmed by 4 bases and the J gene end by 0 bases; junction bases not matched to a gene: 4. This CDR3 region has 15 residues. Germline CDR1 and CDR2: MGHRA and YSYEKL.

The V call is TRBV19, the J call TRBJ1-5, with D possibly TRBD1 on 6 matching bases. The CDR3 has 14 amino acids. Germline V CDR1 and CDR2: LNHDA, SQIVND (reference sequence). V gave up 8 bases and J gave up 9 bases, with 20 bases separating them. CDR3 sequence (DNA): TGTGCCAGTGGAAGACAGGAGTATCTATGGCCCCAGCATTTT. Encoded protein: CASGRQEYLWPQHF.

V is TRBV4-1 and J is TRBJ2-2; 9 nucleotides match TRBD1. Losses at the gene ends were 2 bases for V and 1 base for J; bases not matched to a gene: 2. This CDR3 contains 16 residues. CDR1 is MGHRA and CDR2 is YSYEKL in the germline V gene. The DNA for the CDR3 is TGCGCCAGCAGCCAAACGACAGGGGGGAACACCGGGGAGCTGTTTTTT. Protein sequence: CASSQTTGGNTGELFF.

V usage is TRBV5-4 and J usage is TRBJ2-1; tentative D call: TRBD2 (6 bases). CDR1 is SGHNT, CDR2 YYREEE, per germline (reference sequence). This CDR3 spans 15 amino acids. Trimming took 4 bases from V and 4 from J, leaving 15 bases between them. CDR3 in DNA: TGTGCCAGCAGCGCGACGGGAGATATGTACAATGAGCAGTTCTTC. Amino acids: CASSATGDMYNEQFF.

The chain is built from TRBV7-6 and TRBJ2-6; TRBD2 might be the D (6 bases). Germline lookup yields CDR1 SGHVS and CDR2 FNYEAQ. The ends were cut back, 5 bases at V and 4 bases at J, with 18 bases in the middle. The CDR3 contains 17 residues. CDR3 DNA: TGTGCCAGCAGCCATAGGACTAATCCTCGCGGGGCCAACGTCCTGACTTTC. This encodes CASSHRTNPRGANVLTF.

The V and J genes are TRBV10-3 and TRBJ1-6; the D is unclear. V dropped 6 bases and J dropped 10 bases, with 19 bases sitting between them. CDR1 ENHRY and CDR2 SYGVKD come from the germline V gene. CDR3 length: 15 amino acids. The CDR3 region has the DNA TGTGCCATCAGCGGAGTTGAGAATGCCGGGTCACCCCTCCACTTT. It encodes CAISGVENAGSPLHF.

The chain combines TRBV7-9 with TRBJ2-1; TRBD1 might be the D (5 bases). This CDR3 spans 16 amino acids. Germline CDR1 SEHNR, CDR2 FQNEAQ (reference sequence). Trimming took off 5 bases at V and 3 bases at J, with 17 bases between the two ends. CDR3 residues: CASSLDTGPDYNEQFF. The CDR3 DNA reads TGTGCCAGCAGCCTAGATACAGGACCGGACTACAATGAGCAGTTCTTC.

This chain connects TRBV4-1 to TRBJ2-3, with D possibly being TRBD1 (5 bases). The CDR3 spans 15 residues. Germline loops: CDR1 MGHRA, CDR2 YSYEKL. V dropped 0 bases and J dropped 1 base, with 8 bases sitting between them. For the CDR3, the DNA is TGCGCCAGCAGCCAAGACAGGGTGGGCACAGATACGCAGTATTTT. Encoded protein: CASSQDRVGTDTQYF.

The V gene is TRBV5-6, the J gene TRBJ1-2; the match to TRBD1 covers 12 bases. CDR1 SGHDT and CDR2 YYEEEE come from the germline V gene. Losses at the gene ends were 2 bases for V and 7 bases for J; bases not matched to a gene: 12. This CDR3 spans 17 amino acids. The CDR3 loop reads CASSFTLGTGGAGGYTF. CDR3 DNA: TGTGCCAGCAGCTTCACGCTGGGGACAGGGGGCGCGGGTGGCTACACCTTC. Complete variable domain (other parts from reference TRBV5-6 and TRBJ1-2): DAGVTQSPTHLIKTRGQQVTLRCSPKSGHDTVSWYQQALGQGPQFIFQYYEEEERQRGNFPDRFSGHQFPNYSSELNVNALLLGDSALYLCASSFTLGTGGAGGYTFGSGTRLTVV.

The chain employs TRBV27 and TRBJ2-7; 8 positions match TRBD1. Trimming at V came to 5 bases and at J to 0 bases, leaving 6 bases not matched to a gene. The V gene's germline CDR1 is MNHEY and CDR2 SMNVEV (reference sequence). The CDR3 consists of 15 residues. CDR3 sequence reads: CASSLRTGPSYEQYF. Written as DNA, the CDR3 is TGTGCCAGCAGTCTCCGGACAGGGCCCTCCTACGAGCAGTACTTC.

The chain recombines TRBV5-1 with TRBJ1-1; D is ambiguous. The CDR3 totals 14 residues. CDR1 SGHRS and CDR2 YFSETQ come from the germline V gene. Trimming pared 3 bases from V and 0 bases from J, leaving 9 bases between. For the CDR3, the DNA is TGCGCCAGCAGCTCATCATCAGTGAACACTGAAGCTTTCTTT. The encoded protein is CASSSSSVNTEAFF.

The genes are TRBV7-3 and TRBJ2-7; D gene unclear. V was shortened by 4 bases and J by 5 bases, with 12 bases between the two germline ends. In germline, CDR1 is SGHTA, CDR2 FQGTGA. CDR3 size: 13 residues. CDR3 nucleotides: TGTGCCAGCAGCTCGGTCCCCGAGGACGAGCAGTACTTC. This translates into CASSSVPEDEQYF.

This clone was observed once. The chain is built from TRBV19 and TRBJ1-5; no definite D call. Looked up from germline, CDR1 is LNHDA and CDR2 is SQIVND (reference sequence). V gave up 10 bases and J gave up 1 base, with 14 bases separating them. The CDR3 has 14 amino acids. CDR3 residues: CATGGDNSNQPQHF. CDR3 DNA: TGTGCCACAGGCGGGGATAACAGCAATCAGCCCCAGCATTTT.

The chain employs TRBV6-6 and TRBJ1-2, with 8 bases matching TRBD1. Germline trimming cut 6 bases from V and 6 bases from J; bases unmatched to any gene: 12. From germline, CDR1 is MNHNY and CDR2 SVGAGI (reference sequence). The CDR3 covers 15 residues. The CDR3 DNA reads as TGTGCCAGCAGCCATCATGTAGACAGGGGAGATGGCTACACCTTC. This sequence encodes CASSHHVDRGDGYTF.

This clone was seen only once. The chain employs TRBV19 and TRBJ2-7; TRBD2 agrees at 15 bases. Germline CDR1 reads LNHDA; CDR2 reads SQIVND (reference sequence). The V and J ends lost 8 bases and 5 bases, in that order; junction bases with no gene match: 7. This CDR3 spans 15 amino acids. In nucleotides, the CDR3 is TGTGCCAGTGGGACTAGCGGGAGGCCGACAGACGAGCAGTACTTC. Translation: CASGTSGRPTDEQYF.

V and J are TRBV5-6 and TRBJ2-7; 9 bases line up with TRBD1. Per the germline V gene, CDR1 is SGHDT and CDR2 is YYEEEE. The CDR3 consists of 16 residues. The trim removed 0 bases at V and 4 bases at J, leaving 8 bases unmatched. The chain's CDR3 is CASSLARRTGEYEQYF. The CDR3 bases are TGTGCCAGCAGCTTGGCACGTAGGACAGGGGAATACGAGCAGTACTTC.

V gene TRBV6-5 combines with J gene TRBJ1-2; D gene unclear. The V gene lost 6 bases and the J gene lost 8 bases, with 16 bases spanning the gap. CDR1 is MNHEY, CDR2 SVGAGI, per germline. The CDR3 contains 13 residues. The CDR3 loop is CASSLEEGEGYTF. The CDR3 DNA follows: TGTGCCAGCAGCCTAGAGGAGGGTGAAGGCTACACCTTC.

V and J are TRBV30 and TRBJ2-2; 8 positions agree with TRBD1. CDR1 and CDR2 from the germline V gene are GTSNPN and SVGIG (reference sequence). V gave up 2 bases and J gave up 3 bases; unmatched junction bases: 14. This CDR3 region has 18 residues. The CDR3, as DNA: TGTGCCTGGAGTCTTGACAGGGGTAGTCCTGGAGACACCGGGGAGCTGTTTTTT. Translating gives CAWSLDRGSPGDTGELFF.

The chain employs TRBV20-1 and TRBJ1-4; TRBD1 aligns across 9 bases. This CDR3 is built from 17 residues. The germline V gene has CDR1 DFQATT and CDR2 SNEGSKA (reference sequence). Trimming at V came to 3 bases and at J to 2 bases, leaving 10 bases not matched to a gene. CDR3 in amino acids: CSASSTGGRGTNEKLFF. The CDR3, as DNA: TGCAGTGCTAGTTCGACAGGGGGACGTGGGACTAATGAAAAACTGTTTTTT.

V and J are TRBV29-1 and TRBJ2-7; D might be TRBD2 (5 bases). V was trimmed by 6 bases and J by 2 bases, leaving 14 bases between them. This CDR3 comprises 13 residues. In germline, CDR1 is SQVTM, CDR2 ANQGSEA. Here the CDR3 reads CSVGEGAAYEQYF. The CDR3 nucleotides are TGCAGCGTCGGTGAGGGCGCGGCCTACGAGCAGTACTTC.

The gene calls are TRBV5-4 and TRBJ2-1; D remains ambiguous. CDR3 size: 17 residues. The germline V gene has CDR1 SGHNT and CDR2 YYREEE (reference sequence). V was shortened by 2 bases and J by 0 bases, with 15 bases between the two germline ends. CDR3 residues: CASSFFLTESSYNEQFF. CDR3 nucleotide sequence: TGTGCCAGCAGCTTCTTTTTAACGGAGAGCTCCTACAATGAGCAGTTCTTC. The full variable domain, with the rest looked up from reference TRBV5-4 and TRBJ2-1, is ETGVTQSPTHLIKTRGQQVTLRCSSQSGHNTVSWYQQALGQGPQFIFQYYREEENGRGNFPPRFSGLQFPNYSSELNVNALELDDSALYLCASSFFLTESSYNEQFFGPGTRLTVL.

The chain combines TRBV14 with TRBJ2-4; D remains unclear. The ends were cut back, 0 bases at V and 4 bases at J, with 7 bases in the middle. This CDR3 is built from 14 residues. Germline V CDR1 and CDR2: SGHDN, FVKESK. The CDR3 DNA follows: TGTGCCAGCAGCCAAGATACAGTAAAAAACATTCAGTACTTC. Protein: CASSQDTVKNIQYF.

The chain joins TRBV20-1 to TRBJ1-3, with D hard to call. The V end was cut by 3 bases, the J end by 0 bases, with 6 bases between. The CDR3 is 13 amino acids. Looked up from germline, CDR1 is DFQATT and CDR2 is SNEGSKA (reference sequence). DNA of the CDR3: TGCAGTGCTAGTCAATCCTCTGGAAACACCATATATTTT. It translates to CSASQSSGNTIYF.

This chain uses TRBV20-1 with TRBJ2-7; 7 nucleotides agree with TRBD1. V dropped 4 bases and J dropped 6; count of bases not matched to a gene: 3. The CDR3 totals 11 residues. Germline V gene lookup returns CDR1 DFQATT and CDR2 SNEGSKA (reference sequence). In DNA form, the CDR3 reads TGCAGTGCTATTAGGGGGCGCGAGCAGTACTTC. This codes for CSAIRGREQYF.

J is TRBJ2-7 and V is TRBV7-2, with D perhaps TRBD2 (6 bases). Germline-derived CDR1 and CDR2 are SGHTA and FQGNSA. Trimming took 1 base from V and 4 from J, leaving 8 bases between them. The CDR3 is made up of 13 amino acids. The CDR3 DNA sequence: TGTGCCAGCAGCTTAGGGGGGAGGTACGAGCAGTACTTC. This gives the protein CASSLGGRYEQYF. Full variable domain (missing parts from reference TRBV7-2 and TRBJ2-7): GAGVSQSPSNKVTEKGKDVELRCDPISGHTALYWYRQSLGQGLEFLIYFQGNSAPDKSGLPSDRFSAERTGGSVSTLTIQRTQQEDSAVYLCASSLGGRYEQYFGPGTRLTVT.

The table lists this clone with a count of one. The V call is TRBV6-8, the J call TRBJ1-2, with 7 nucleotides matching TRBD1. J gave up 7 bases and V 6 bases, and 11 bases lay outside the gene matches. Germline values: CDR1 MNHGY, CDR2 SAAAGT. The CDR3 loop spans 14 amino acids. The CDR3 protein is CASRDQTGWGGYTF. The DNA of the CDR3 is TGTGCCAGCAGAGACCAGACAGGGTGGGGTGGCTACACCTTC.

This clone occurred once. The rearrangement links TRBV5-4 to TRBJ2-1; D uncertain. The CDR3 length is 16 residues. The germline gives CDR1 SGHNT, CDR2 YYREEE (reference sequence). Trimming removed 3 bases from V and 3 bases from J, with 16 bases in between. The CDR3 sequence is CASSSQRNAGYNEQFF. The DNA of the CDR3 is TGTGCCAGCAGCTCCCAACGAAATGCCGGCTACAATGAGCAGTTCTTC. Supplemented by reference TRBV5-4 and TRBJ2-1, the full variable domain reads ETGVTQSPTHLIKTRGQQVTLRCSSQSGHNTVSWYQQALGQGPQFIFQYYREEENGRGNFPPRFSGLQFPNYSSELNVNALELDDSALYLCASSSQRNAGYNEQFFGPGTRLTVL.